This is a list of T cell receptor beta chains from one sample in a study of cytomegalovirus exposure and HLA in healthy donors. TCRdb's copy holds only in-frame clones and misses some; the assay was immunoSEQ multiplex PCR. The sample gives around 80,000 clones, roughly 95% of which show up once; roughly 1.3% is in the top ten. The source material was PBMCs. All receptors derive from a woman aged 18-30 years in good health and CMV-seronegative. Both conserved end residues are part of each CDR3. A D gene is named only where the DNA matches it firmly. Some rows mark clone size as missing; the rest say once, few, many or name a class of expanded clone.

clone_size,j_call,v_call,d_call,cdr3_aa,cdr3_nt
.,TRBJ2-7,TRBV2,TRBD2,CASRHPTSGRAYEQYF,TGTGCCAGCAGACACCCCACTAGCGGGAGGGCTTACGAGCAGTACTTC
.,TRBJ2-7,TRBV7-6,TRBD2,CASSLGGTSGYEQYF,TGTGCCAGCAGCTTAGGAGGGACTAGCGGCTACGAGCAGTACTTC
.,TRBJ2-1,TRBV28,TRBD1,CAIRTGGRKKAYNEQFF,TGTGCCATCAGGACAGGGGGCCGCAAGAAGGCCTACAATGAGCAGTTCTTC
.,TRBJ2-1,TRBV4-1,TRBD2,CASSQMGLAGVSEQFF,TGCGCCAGCAGCCAGATGGGACTAGCGGGAGTGTCTGAGCAGTTCTTC
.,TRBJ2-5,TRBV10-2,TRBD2,CASSVAGGPETQYF,TGCGCCAGCAGTGTGGCGGGAGGACCAGAGACCCAGTACTTC
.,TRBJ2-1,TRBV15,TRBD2,CATGAPGLVNEQFF,TGTGCCACCGGAGCTCCGGGACTAGTAAATGAGCAGTTCTTC
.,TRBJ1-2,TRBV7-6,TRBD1,CASSRNSGGEEGEGWDYGYTF,TGTGCCAGCAGCCGAAATTCAGGGGGCGAAGAGGGCGAAGGATGGGACTATGGCTACACCTTC
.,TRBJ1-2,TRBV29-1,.,CSVRGALANYGYTF,TGCAGCGTTCGGGGGGCCTTAGCCAACTATGGCTACACCTTC
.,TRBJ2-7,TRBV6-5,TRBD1,CASTRQGGSYEQYF,TGTGCCAGCACTCGACAGGGCGGCTCCTACGAGCAGTACTTC
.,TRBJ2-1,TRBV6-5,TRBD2,CASSYKREGYNEQFF,TGTGCCAGCAGTTATAAGAGGGAGGGTTACAATGAGCAGTTCTTC
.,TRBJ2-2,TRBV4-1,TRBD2,CASSQELAVGELFF,TGCGCCAGCAGCCAAGAACTAGCGGTAGGGGAGCTGTTTTTT
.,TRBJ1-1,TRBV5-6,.,CASSLQGTSNTEAFF,TGTGCCAGCAGCTTGCAGGGGACATCTAACACTGAAGCTTTCTTT
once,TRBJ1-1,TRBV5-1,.,CASSLVPLEEAFF,TGCGCCAGCAGCTTGGTTCCATTGGAGGAAGCTTTCTTT
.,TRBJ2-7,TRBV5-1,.,CASSGGEGEVSYEQYF,TGCGCCAGCAGCGGAGGGGAGGGGGAGGTCTCCTACGAGCAGTACTTC
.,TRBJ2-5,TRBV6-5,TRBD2,CASSYAGGLQETQYF,TGTGCCAGCAGTTACGCGGGAGGGTTGCAAGAGACCCAGTACTTC
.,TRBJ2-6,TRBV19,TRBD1,CASRDREGVSGANVLTF,TGTGCCAGTAGAGACAGGGAAGGAGTCTCTGGGGCCAACGTCCTGACTTTC
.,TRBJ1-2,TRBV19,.,CASQPAVDTANYGYTF,TGTGCCAGCCAACCCGCCGTAGACACAGCTAACTATGGCTACACCTTC
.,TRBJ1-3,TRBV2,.,CASSVGGSLSGNTIYF,TGTGCCAGCAGTGTTGGTGGCAGTCTCTCTGGAAACACCATATATTTT
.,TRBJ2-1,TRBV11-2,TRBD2,CASSLLGGRTHNEQFF,TGTGCCAGCAGCTTACTCGGCGGGAGGACACACAATGAGCAGTTCTTC
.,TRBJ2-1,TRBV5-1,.,CASKGNSAALGGSYNEQFF,TGCGCCAGCAAGGGGAATAGCGCTGCCCTGGGGGGATCCTACAATGAGCAGTTCTTC
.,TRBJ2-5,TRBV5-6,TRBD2,CASSRTGTSGSAETQYF,TGTGCCAGCAGCCGAACCGGGACTAGCGGGAGTGCTGAGACCCAGTACTTC
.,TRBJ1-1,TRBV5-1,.,CASSLGRALNTEAFF,TGCGCCAGCAGCTTGGGCAGGGCCCTGAACACTGAAGCTTTCTTT
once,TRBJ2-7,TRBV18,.,CASSPAGTYEQYF,TGTGCCAGCTCACCAGCAGGGACCTACGAGCAGTACTTC
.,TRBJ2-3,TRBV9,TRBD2,CASSEGVTSGRDTQYF,TGTGCCAGCAGCGAGGGGGTGACTAGCGGCAGAGATACGCAGTATTTT
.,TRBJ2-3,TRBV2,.,CASSEQGTDTQYF,TGTGCCAGCAGTGAACAGGGCACAGATACGCAGTATTTT
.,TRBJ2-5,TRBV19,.,CASSPPWQGQETQYF,TGTGCCAGTAGTCCTCCGTGGCAGGGACAAGAGACCCAGTACTTC
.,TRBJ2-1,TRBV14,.,CASSQDIQPQFF,TGTGCCAGCAGCCAAGATATACAGCCGCAGTTCTTC